A single TCR beta chain is shown here with its context. Its binding antigen is unknown. Base qualities are missing; no much larger clone stands one base away. The sample originates from a study of human T cells and chemical hapten exposure (TCRdb year 2021). About the full investigation: For sensitization, 2% DPC in acetone was applied to a 2 cm by 2 cm area of upper inner arm skin. Weekly therapeutic DPC doses were additionally applied to the scalp of patients throughout the approximately 23-week study period. Patch testing was performed on the upper back with Finn chambers containing 0.01% DPC, and the patch tests were scored after 6 days according to International Contact Dermatitis Research Group standards. Blood was sampled from patients pre-sensitization (week 0) and at 2, 6 and about 24 weeks after DPC sensitization. Around 29 alopecia patients provided blood for TCR sequencing at one to four time points (pre-sensitization, 2, 6 and 24 weeks). In alopecia patients, the study followed how the peripheral blood TCR repertoire changed in vivo over primary and secondary sensitization to diphenylcyclopropenone (DPC), a hapten. Libraries were pooled for sequencing, and per-sample TCR yields varied mainly because of small differences in library volumes within the pool. Alopecia areata with under or over 50% scalp involvement, alopecia totalis and alopecia universalis were represented in the patient cohort, which was mostly female. The investigation overall reported the following: Expanded TCRs formed significantly more large CDR3 similarity clusters than pre-sensitization or healthy control sets, consistent with antigen-driven responses. Because all patients had alopecia, a presumed autoimmune disease, the immune response of the patients might differ from that of healthy individuals. DPC sensitization did not change the number of TCRs with a frequency above 1 in 1000, and there was no evidence of changes in global repertoire structure. Repeated subsampling changed both the strength of the expansion versus patch-test correlation and the threshold at which the correlation became significant. Patch test score correlated positively with the number of PT1 expanded TCRs, reaching significance at thresholds 8, 16 and 32 but not at 4.

The V and J ends are trimmed by 5 bases and 0 bases, leaving 8 bases between them. The CDR3 goes from the cysteine to the phenylalanine over 15 residues. Only the CDR3 region is kept as DNA, spanning 45 bases read in frame from base 1. Via the germline V gene, CDR1 is MDHEN and CDR2 SYDVKM. The intended sense of this specimen's time point label: pre-sensitization, week 0. The treatment or condition tag for this specimen amounts to: therapeutic diphenylcyclopropenone sensitization with weekly scalp DPC. At every patch-test visit, the blood draw took place before the patch test was put on. Patients were eligible if aged 18 to 70, diagnosed with alopecia and judged suitable for DPC therapy, and pregnant patients were excluded. Total RNA was extracted from unfractionated whole blood that had been collected in Tempus Blood RNA tubes. Library method: RACE. The sequencing machine was a NextSeq 500. Library preparation attached unique molecular identifiers to individual cDNA molecules for quantitative, reproducible TCR counting. Each blood RNA sample was used to sequence both TCR alpha and TCR beta chains. The source study handled its data this way. The median number of TCRs per sample was approximately 93,000, ranging from about 23,224 to 750,000. V, J and CDR3 annotation of the TCR reads was performed with the Decombinator software suite. Every sample was subsampled to the same number of TCRs (28,000) for the PS versus PT1 abundance plots. TCRs were defined as expanded if absent before sensitization and observed at least eight times at the 2-week time point. Using fastp trimming at Q25 and MiXCR clonotype assembly, TCRdb reanalyzed the public sequencing data and kept in-frame beta chains. CDR3 protein sequences are deduplicated, and each keeps its most common genes and DNA. The V and J calls shown here were made by TCRdb, not taken from the authors' results. The sample table holds 45,000 to 65,000 distinct CDR3 sequences, of which roughly 10% were seen once. Jointly, the top ten make up roughly 9.1% of the sample.

The sequence came from a man aged 35 to 55 with alopecia areata. Some clones in this sample may be carry-over from other donors' samples. Recombination connected TRBV28 to TRBJ2-6; the D gene remains uncertain. This specimen consisted of whole blood, obtained in connection with sensitization to the hapten diphenylcyclopropenone (DPC). The CDR3 region has the sequence CASSQVFSGANVLTF. The bases are TGTGCCAGCAGTCAGGTCTTCTCTGGGGCCAACGTCCTGACTTTC.